The T cell receptor (beta chain) under discussion was sequenced for a study of HIV-infected patients and healthy controls (TCRdb year 2014). This clonotype has just a few counts. Its antigen has not been determined. Base qualities are not at hand, and no much larger clone is one base apart. The library was obtained by 5' RACE. The instrument was an Illumina MiSeq. Starting from the raw public reads, TCRdb applied fastp trimming at Q25, assembled clones with MiXCR and retained in-frame beta chains. Identical CDR3 protein sequences are pooled into one entry, listed with their most common genes and DNA. The sample records about 64,000 distinct CDR3 sequences, 15% to 20% of which are singletons. Approximately 1.5% of the sample belongs to the ten largest clones. V sheds 5 bases and J sheds 2 bases, leaving 14 bases between their ends. The germline V gene sets CDR1 to MNHEY and CDR2 to SVGEGT. Counted from cysteine to phenylalanine, this CDR3 has 15 amino acids. Only the CDR3 region is kept as DNA, spanning 45 bases read in frame from base 1.

This clonotype was sampled from a human donor in good health. This chain is built from TRBV6-2 or TRBV6-3 and TRBJ2-3; the D call is possibly TRBD1 or TRBD2, each sharing 5 bases. The sequencing sample was made of CD4+ T cells from blood. Here the CDR3 is given as CASSGDRSVTDTQYF. The nucleotide sequence reads TGTGCCAGCAGTGGGGACCGCTCCGTCACAGATACGCAGTATTTT.